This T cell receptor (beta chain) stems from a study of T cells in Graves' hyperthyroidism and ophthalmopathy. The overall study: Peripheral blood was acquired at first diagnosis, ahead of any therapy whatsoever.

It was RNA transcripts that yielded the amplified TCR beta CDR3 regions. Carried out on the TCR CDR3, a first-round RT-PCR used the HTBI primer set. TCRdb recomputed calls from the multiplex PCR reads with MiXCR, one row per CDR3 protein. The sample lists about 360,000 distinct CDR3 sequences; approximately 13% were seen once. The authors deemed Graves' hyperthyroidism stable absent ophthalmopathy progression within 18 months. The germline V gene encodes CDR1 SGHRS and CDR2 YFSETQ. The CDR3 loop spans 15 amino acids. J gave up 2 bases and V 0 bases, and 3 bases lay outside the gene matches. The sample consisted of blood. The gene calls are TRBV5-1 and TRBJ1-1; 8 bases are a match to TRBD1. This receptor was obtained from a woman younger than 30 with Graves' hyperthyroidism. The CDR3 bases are TGCGCCAGCAGCTTGGTCACAGGGGGAAACACTGAAGCTTTCTTT. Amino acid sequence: CASSLVTGGNTEAFF.